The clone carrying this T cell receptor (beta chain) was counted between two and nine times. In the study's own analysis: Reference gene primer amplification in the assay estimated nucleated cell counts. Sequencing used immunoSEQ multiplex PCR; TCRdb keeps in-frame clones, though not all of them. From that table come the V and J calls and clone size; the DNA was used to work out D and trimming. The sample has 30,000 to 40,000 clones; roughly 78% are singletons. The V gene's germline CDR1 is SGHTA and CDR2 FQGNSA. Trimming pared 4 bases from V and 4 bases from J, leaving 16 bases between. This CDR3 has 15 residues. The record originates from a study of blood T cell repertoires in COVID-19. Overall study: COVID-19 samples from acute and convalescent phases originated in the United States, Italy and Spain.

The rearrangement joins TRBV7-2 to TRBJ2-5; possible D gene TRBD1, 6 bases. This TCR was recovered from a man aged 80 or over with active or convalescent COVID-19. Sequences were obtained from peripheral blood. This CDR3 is CASSSDPGTIETQYF. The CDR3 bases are TGTGCCAGCAGCTCCGACCCCGGGACAATAGAGACCCAGTACTTC.